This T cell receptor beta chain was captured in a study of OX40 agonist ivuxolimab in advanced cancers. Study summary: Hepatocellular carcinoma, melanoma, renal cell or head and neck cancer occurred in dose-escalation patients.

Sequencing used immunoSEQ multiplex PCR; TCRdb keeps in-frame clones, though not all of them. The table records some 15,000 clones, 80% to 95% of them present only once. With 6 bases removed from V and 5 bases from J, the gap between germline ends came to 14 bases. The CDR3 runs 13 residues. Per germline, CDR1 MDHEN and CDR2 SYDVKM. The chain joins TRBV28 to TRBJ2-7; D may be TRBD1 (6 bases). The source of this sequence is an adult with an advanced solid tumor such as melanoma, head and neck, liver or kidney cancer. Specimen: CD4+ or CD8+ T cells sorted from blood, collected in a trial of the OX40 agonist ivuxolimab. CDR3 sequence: CASRDMDSHEQYF. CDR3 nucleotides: TGTGCCAGCAGGGATATGGACAGCCACGAGCAGTACTTC. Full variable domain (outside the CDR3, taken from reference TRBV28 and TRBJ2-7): DVKVTQSSRYLVKRTGEKVFLECVQDMDHENMFWYRQDPGLGLRLIYFSYDVKMKEKGDIPEGYSVSREKKERFSLILESASTNQTSMYLCASRDMDSHEQYFGPGTRLTVT.